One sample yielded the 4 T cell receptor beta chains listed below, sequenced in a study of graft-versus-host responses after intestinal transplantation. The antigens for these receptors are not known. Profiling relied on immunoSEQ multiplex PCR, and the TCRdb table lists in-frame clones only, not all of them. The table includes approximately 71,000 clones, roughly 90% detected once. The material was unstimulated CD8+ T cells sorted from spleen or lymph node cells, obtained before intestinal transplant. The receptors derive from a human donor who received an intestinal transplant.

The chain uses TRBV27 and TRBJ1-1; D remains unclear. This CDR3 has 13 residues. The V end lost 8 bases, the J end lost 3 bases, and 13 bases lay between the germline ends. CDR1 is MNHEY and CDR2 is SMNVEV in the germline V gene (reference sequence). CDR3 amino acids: CASGIGRDTEAFF. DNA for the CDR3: TGTGCCAGCGGTATAGGCCGGGACACTGAAGCTTTCTTT.

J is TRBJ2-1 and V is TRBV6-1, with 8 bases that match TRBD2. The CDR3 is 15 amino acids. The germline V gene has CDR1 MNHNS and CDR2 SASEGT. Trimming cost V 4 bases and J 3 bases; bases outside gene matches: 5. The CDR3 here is CASSVAGGSYNEQFF. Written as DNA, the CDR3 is TGTGCCAGCAGTGTCGCGGGAGGAAGCTACAATGAGCAGTTCTTC.

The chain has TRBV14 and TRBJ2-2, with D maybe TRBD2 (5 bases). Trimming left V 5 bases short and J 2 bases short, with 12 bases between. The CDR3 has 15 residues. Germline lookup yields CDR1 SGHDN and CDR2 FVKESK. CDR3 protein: CASSRAADNTGELFF. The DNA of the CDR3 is TGTGCCAGCAGCAGAGCGGCTGATAACACCGGGGAGCTGTTTTTT.

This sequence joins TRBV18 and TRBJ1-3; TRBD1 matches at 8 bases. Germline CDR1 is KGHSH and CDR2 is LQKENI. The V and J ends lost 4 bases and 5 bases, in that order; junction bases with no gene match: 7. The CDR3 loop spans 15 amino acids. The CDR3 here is CASSQRTGLRNTIYF. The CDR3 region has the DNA TGTGCCAGCTCACAGCGGACAGGGCTGAGAAACACCATATATTTT. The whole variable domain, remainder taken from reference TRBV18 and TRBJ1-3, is NAGVMQNPRHLVRRRGQEARLRCSPMKGHSHVYWYRQLPEEGLKFMVYLQKENIIDESGMPKERFSAEFPKEGPSILRIQQVVRGDSAAYFCASSQRTGLRNTIYFGEGSWLTVV.